The rows below give T cell receptor beta chains drawn from one sample of a study of blood T cell repertoires in COVID-19. Clones were sequenced by immunoSEQ multiplex PCR, and TCRdb holds only the in-frame ones, with some missing. This table holds roughly 220,000 clones, about 90% found once. The sequenced material came from PBMCs or T cells enriched from blood (not recorded which). The receptors stem from a man between 25 and 39 years old who had been exposed to COVID-19. Each CDR3 is given with its conserved first and last residue. Fields, in order: V gene, clone size, J gene, D gene, CDR3 DNA, CDR3 protein. The D gene is left open where the match is weak. Clone size is given for some rows only: seen once, a few or many times, or a class if the clone is expanded.

TRBV18	NA	TRBJ2-7	TRBD1	TGTGCCAGCTCACAGACAGGGGTGGATCTAGGTCACGAGCAGTACTTC	CASSQTGVDLGHEQYF
TRBV27	NA	TRBJ1-4	NA	TGTGCCAGCTACCCCACTTTCGCTAATGAAAAACTGTTTTTT	CASYPTFANEKLFF
TRBV15	NA	TRBJ2-1	NA	TGTGCCACCAGCAGAGATCAGGGGATGACTGAGCAGTTCTTC	CATSRDQGMTEQFF
TRBV4-1	NA	TRBJ2-5	TRBD2	TGCGCCAGCAGCCGAGTAATAGCGGGGGGAGAGACCCAGTACTTC	CASSRVIAGGETQYF
TRBV5-5	NA	TRBJ2-7	NA	TGTGCCAGCAGCTTGTACGGCAGGTCTCCCCTCGAGCAGTACTTC	CASSLYGRSPLEQYF
TRBV20-1	NA	TRBJ2-7	NA	TGCAGTGCTGGCCCTCGGGACTTC	CSAGPRDF
TRBV7-2	NA	TRBJ1-6	NA	TGTGCCAGCAGCTCGCAGACAGACGCTAATTCACCCCTCCACTTT	CASSSQTDANSPLHF
TRBV15	NA	TRBJ1-4	NA	TGTGCCACCCAGGTTGGAACTAATGAAAAACTGTTTTTT	CATQVGTNEKLFF
TRBV5-6	NA	TRBJ2-7	TRBD1	TGTGCCAGCAGCTCGGGGACAGGGGCCGACCCACGCGAGCAGTACTTC	CASSSGTGADPREQYF
TRBV19	NA	TRBJ2-5	NA	TGTGCCAGTAGTCTCAACGGGGAGACCCAGTACTTC	CASSLNGETQYF
TRBV9	once	TRBJ2-5	NA	TGTGCCAGCAGCGCGGGTGAGACCCAGTACTTC	CASSAGETQYF
TRBV30	NA	TRBJ2-2	NA	TGTGCCTGGAGTGCCATCACAGGGACCGGGGAGCTGTTTTTT	CAWSAITGTGELFF
TRBV5-1	NA	TRBJ2-3	TRBD2	TGCGCCAGCAGGGGAGTAGCGGGTAGCAGCACAGATACGCAGTATTTT	CASRGVAGSSTDTQYF
TRBV5-4	once	TRBJ2-1	NA	TGTGCCAGCACCCCGGACCCGGGAGCCAACTACAATGAGCAGTTCTTC	CASTPDPGANYNEQFF
TRBV6-5	NA	TRBJ2-1	NA	TGTGCCAGCAACCCGACTCGTCTGGGTGAGCAGTTCTTC	CASNPTRLGEQFF
TRBV11-1	NA	TRBJ2-5	TRBD2	TGTGCCAGCAGCCGTACTAGCGGGGAACGAGAGACCCAGTACTTC	CASSRTSGERETQYF
TRBV10-1	once	TRBJ2-3	NA	TGCGCCAGTCCCCCCTCGGGGCAGTATTTT	CASPPSGQYF
TRBV5-1	NA	TRBJ2-7	NA	TGCGCCAGCAGCCCCGACAAGACGCTATCCTACGAGCAGTACTTC	CASSPDKTLSYEQYF
TRBV5-6	NA	TRBJ2-5	NA	TGTGCCAGCAGCTATGCTAACCGGCAAGAGACCCAGTACTTC	CASSYANRQETQYF
TRBV4-1	NA	TRBJ1-2	NA	TGCGCCAGCAGCCAAGAGGGTTCACAGGAGATCTATGGCTACACCTTC	CASSQEGSQEIYGYTF
TRBV5-4	NA	TRBJ1-2	TRBD1	TGTGCCAGCAGCTTGGTAAAACAGGGGATCTATGGCTACACCTTC	CASSLVKQGIYGYTF
TRBV24-1	NA	TRBJ1-2	NA	TGTGCCACCAGTGATTTGGGAGGGTTGGGCTACACCTTC	CATSDLGGLGYTF
TRBV4-1	NA	TRBJ1-6	TRBD1	TGCGCCAGCAGCCAAGATGACAGGGTCGCGGGTCTTTCACCCCTCCACTTT	CASSQDDRVAGLSPLHF
TRBV7-2	NA	TRBJ2-5	TRBD2	TGTGCCAGCAGCTCCCAAGTAGCGGGGGGGTGGGAGACCCAGTACTTC	CASSSQVAGGWETQYF
TRBV11-1	NA	TRBJ1-6	TRBD1	TGTGCCAGCAGCTTATTCGGGACAGAGAATTCACCCCTCCACTTT	CASSLFGTENSPLHF
TRBV7-9	NA	TRBJ2-3	TRBD2	TGTGCCAGCAGCTTTTGGACTAGCCGGGTCTTTAGGGATACGCAGTATTTT	CASSFWTSRVFRDTQYF
TRBV4-1	NA	TRBJ2-1	TRBD2	TGCGCCAGCAAGGGGACGGGAGGGAATGAGCAGTTCTTC	CASKGTGGNEQFF
TRBV11-2	NA	TRBJ1-3	TRBD1	TGTGCCAGCAGCTCGTTACAGGGGGCGCGGAACACCATATATTTT	CASSSLQGARNTIYF
TRBV6-5	NA	TRBJ1-1	NA	TGTGCCACCTGGACAGACACTGAAGCTTTCTTT	CATWTDTEAFF
TRBV7-9	NA	TRBJ2-1	TRBD2	TGTGCCAGCAGCTATCCCGGGACTAACAATGAGCAGTTCTTC	CASSYPGTNNEQFF
TRBV5-1	NA	TRBJ1-2	NA	TGCGCCAGCAGCCCGGACGGATTTCAGGGAAACTATGGCTACACCTTC	CASSPDGFQGNYGYTF
TRBV6-5	NA	TRBJ1-2	NA	TGTGCCAGCAACGGGGTCTATGGCTACACCTTC	CASNGVYGYTF
TRBV29-1	NA	TRBJ1-1	NA	TGCAGCGTCCAAAATCGACAAAGCATCACTGAAGCTTTCTTT	CSVQNRQSITEAFF
TRBV20-1	NA	TRBJ2-5	NA	TGCAGTGTTCCCCAGAAAAAGACCCAGTACTTC	CSVPQKKTQYF
TRBV19	NA	TRBJ2-7	NA	TGTGCCAGTAGTGGGGCGCGTGGCTACGAGCAGTACTTC	CASSGARGYEQYF
TRBV6-5	once	TRBJ2-7	NA	TGTGCCAGCAGCATGGGAGGACGCGAGCAGTACTTC	CASSMGGREQYF
TRBV7-6	NA	TRBJ2-2	NA	TGTGCCAGCAGCTCGGTCCCCGGGGAGCTGTTTTTT	CASSSVPGELFF
TRBV5-6	NA	TRBJ2-7	TRBD2	TGTGCCAGCACCACGGGGGGGAAGTGGTACGAGCAGTACTTC	CASTTGGKWYEQYF
TRBV11-2	once	TRBJ2-2	TRBD2	TGTGCCAGCAGCTCACTAGCGGGGGGAAACACCGGGGAGCTGTTTTTT	CASSSLAGGNTGELFF
TRBV15	NA	TRBJ2-3	NA	TGTGCCACCAGCAGAGGGGGGCCTACAGATACGCAGTATTTT	CATSRGGPTDTQYF
TRBV6-5	NA	TRBJ2-7	TRBD1	TGTGCCAGCAGGTCCGGGACAGGGGAAAGAAACGAGCAGTACTTC	CASRSGTGERNEQYF